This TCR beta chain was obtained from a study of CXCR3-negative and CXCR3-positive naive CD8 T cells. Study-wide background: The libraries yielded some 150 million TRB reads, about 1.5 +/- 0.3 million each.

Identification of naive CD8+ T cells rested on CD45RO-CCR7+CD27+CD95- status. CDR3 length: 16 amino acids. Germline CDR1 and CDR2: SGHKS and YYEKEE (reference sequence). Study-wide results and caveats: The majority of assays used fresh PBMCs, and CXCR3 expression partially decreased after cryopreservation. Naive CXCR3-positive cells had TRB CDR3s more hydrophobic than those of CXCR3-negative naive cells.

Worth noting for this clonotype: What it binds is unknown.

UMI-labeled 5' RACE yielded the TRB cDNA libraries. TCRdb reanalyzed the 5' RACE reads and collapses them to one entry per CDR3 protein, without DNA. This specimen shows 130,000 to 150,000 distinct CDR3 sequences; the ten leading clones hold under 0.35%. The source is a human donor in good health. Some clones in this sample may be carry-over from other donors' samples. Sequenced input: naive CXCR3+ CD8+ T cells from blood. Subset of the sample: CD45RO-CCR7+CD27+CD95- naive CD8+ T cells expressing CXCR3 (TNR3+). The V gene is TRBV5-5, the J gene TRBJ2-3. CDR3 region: CASSRAYTPSTDTQYF.